Given below is one TCR beta chain in context. The protocol was immunoSEQ multiplex PCR, while the TCRdb copy is restricted to in-frame clones and leaves out a portion. The data show about 30,000 clones, with more than 65% seen just once and about 20% held by the top ten. This sample is drawn from a study of a mutant IDH1 vaccine in newly diagnosed glioma. Time point here: baseline, week 1 (first vaccination visit). The treatment is: pre-vaccination baseline after standard-of-care therapy. New IDH1-mutant, ATRX-lost WHO grade 3 or 4 astrocytomas occurred in donors. The CDR3 covers 15 residues. Germline V gene sequence: CDR1 SGHNT, CDR2 YYREEE (reference sequence). The trim removed 4 bases at V and 4 bases at J, leaving 8 bases unmatched.

The TCR originated in a man under 40 with glioma. J is TRBJ1-2 and V is TRBV5-4, with 9 bases aligning to TRBD1. Sequences were derived from PBMCs, sampled from a glioma patient treated with radiotherapy, temozolomide or both. CDR3 loop: CASSPAGQGGYGYTF. As DNA, the CDR3 is TGTGCCAGCAGCCCAGCGGGACAGGGAGGCTATGGCTACACCTTC.